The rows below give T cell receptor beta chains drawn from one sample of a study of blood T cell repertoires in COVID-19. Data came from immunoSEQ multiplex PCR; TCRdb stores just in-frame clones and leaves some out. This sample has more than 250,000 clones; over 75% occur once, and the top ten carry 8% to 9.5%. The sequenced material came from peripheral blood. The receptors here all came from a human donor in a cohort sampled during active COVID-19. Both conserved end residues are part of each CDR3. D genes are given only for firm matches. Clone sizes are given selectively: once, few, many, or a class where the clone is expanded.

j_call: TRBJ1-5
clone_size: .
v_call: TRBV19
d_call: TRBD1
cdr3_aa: CASSIAGLQDRGRKDQPQHF
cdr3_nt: TGTGCCAGTAGTATTGCGGGGCTCCAGGACAGGGGGCGGAAGGATCAGCCCCAGCATTTT

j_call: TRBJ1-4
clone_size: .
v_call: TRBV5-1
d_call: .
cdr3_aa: CASSLDVYRTGDEKLFF
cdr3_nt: TGCGCCAGCAGCTTGGACGTGTATCGGACGGGGGATGAAAAACTGTTTTTT

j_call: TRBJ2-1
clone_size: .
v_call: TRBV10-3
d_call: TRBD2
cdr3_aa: CAISPSGGARNEQFF
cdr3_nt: TGTGCCATCAGTCCTAGCGGGGGGGCGAGGAATGAGCAGTTCTTC

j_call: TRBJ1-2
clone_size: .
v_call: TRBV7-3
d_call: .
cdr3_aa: CASSRSLGDYGYTF
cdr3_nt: TGTGCCAGCAGCCGCTCGCTAGGGGACTATGGCTACACCTTC

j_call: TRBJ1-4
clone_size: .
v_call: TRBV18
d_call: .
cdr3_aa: CASSPGSTGGNEKLFF
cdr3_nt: TGTGCCAGCTCACCAGGCTCGACGGGGGGAAATGAAAAACTGTTTTTT

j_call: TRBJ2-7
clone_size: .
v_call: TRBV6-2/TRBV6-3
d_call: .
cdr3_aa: CASSDLTPYEQYF
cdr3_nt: TGTGCCAGCAGTGACTTGACACCCTACGAGCAGTACTTC

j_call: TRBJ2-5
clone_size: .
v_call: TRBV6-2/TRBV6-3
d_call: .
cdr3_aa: CASSPGHAGFRETQYF
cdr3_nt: TGTGCCAGCAGTCCCGGACACGCAGGGTTTCGGGAGACCCAGTACTTC

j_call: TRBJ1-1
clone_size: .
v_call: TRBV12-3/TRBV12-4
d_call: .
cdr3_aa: CASRFSENTEAFF
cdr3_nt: TGTGCCAGCAGGTTTAGTGAGAACACTGAAGCTTTCTTT

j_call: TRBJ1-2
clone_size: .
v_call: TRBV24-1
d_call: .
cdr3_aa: CATSDLQVGYTF
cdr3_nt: TGTGCCACCAGTGATTTACAGGTCGGCTACACCTTC

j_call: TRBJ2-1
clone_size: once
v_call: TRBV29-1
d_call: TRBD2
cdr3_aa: CSVELGLVRGNEQFF
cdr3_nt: TGCAGCGTTGAATTAGGACTAGTAAGGGGCAATGAGCAGTTCTTC

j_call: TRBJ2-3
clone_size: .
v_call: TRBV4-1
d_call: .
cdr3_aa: CASSPLTGWTDTQYF
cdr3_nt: TGCGCCAGCAGCCCTCTGACAGGATGGACAGATACGCAGTATTTT

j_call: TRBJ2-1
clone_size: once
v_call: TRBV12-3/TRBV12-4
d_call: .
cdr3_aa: CASSLGRGEQFF
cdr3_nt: TGTGCCAGCAGTTTAGGGCGGGGTGAGCAGTTCTTC

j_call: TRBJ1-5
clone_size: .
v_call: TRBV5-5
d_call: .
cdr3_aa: CASSLGAISNQPQHF
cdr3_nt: TGTGCCAGCAGCTTGGGTGCTATTAGCAATCAGCCCCAGCATTTT

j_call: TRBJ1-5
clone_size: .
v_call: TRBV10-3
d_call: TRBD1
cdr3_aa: CAIGGQINQPQHF
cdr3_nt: TGTGCCATCGGGGGACAGATCAATCAGCCCCAGCATTTT

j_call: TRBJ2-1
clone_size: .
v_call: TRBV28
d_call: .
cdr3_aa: CASSLYDNEQFF
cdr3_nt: TGTGCCAGCAGCCTATACGACAATGAGCAGTTCTTC

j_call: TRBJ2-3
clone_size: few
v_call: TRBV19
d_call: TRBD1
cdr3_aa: CASRVQGSMTDTQYF
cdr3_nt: TGTGCCAGTAGGGTACAGGGGAGTATGACAGATACGCAGTATTTT

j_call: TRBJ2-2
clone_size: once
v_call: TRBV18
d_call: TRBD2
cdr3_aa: CASSLIAGDNTGELFF
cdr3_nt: TGTGCCAGCTCACTCATAGCGGGAGATAACACCGGGGAGCTGTTTTTT

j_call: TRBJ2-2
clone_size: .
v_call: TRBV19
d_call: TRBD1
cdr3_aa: CASIQGMAGELFF
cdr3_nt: TGTGCCAGTATACAGGGGATGGCCGGGGAGCTGTTTTTT

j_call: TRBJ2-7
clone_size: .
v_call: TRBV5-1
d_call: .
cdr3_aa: CASSGRLPGAYEQYF
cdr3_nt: TGCGCCAGCAGCGGACGACTACCGGGAGCCTACGAGCAGTACTTC

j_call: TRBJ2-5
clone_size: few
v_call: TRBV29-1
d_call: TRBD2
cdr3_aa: CSVEMLAGETQYF
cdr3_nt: TGCAGCGTTGAGATGCTAGCGGGAGAGACCCAGTACTTC

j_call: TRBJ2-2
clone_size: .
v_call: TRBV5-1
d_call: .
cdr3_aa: CASSLGGSGELFF
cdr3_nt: TGCGCCAGCAGCTTAGGGGGATCCGGGGAGCTGTTTTTT

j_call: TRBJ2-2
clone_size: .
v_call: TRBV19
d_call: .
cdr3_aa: CASRIRGLSNTGELFF
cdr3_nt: TGTGCCAGTAGGATACGGGGACTTTCGAACACCGGGGAGCTGTTTTTT

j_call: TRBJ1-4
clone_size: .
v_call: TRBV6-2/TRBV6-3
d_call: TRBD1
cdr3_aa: CASSYPSTGFEKLFF
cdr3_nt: TGTGCCAGCAGTTACCCTTCGACAGGGTTTGAAAAACTGTTTTTT

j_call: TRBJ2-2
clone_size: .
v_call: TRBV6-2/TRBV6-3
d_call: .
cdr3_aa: CASSYSAGVPNTGELFF
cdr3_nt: TGTGCCAGCAGTTACTCTGCAGGGGTCCCGAACACCGGGGAGCTGTTTTTT

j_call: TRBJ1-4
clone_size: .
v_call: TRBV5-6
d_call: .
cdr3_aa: CASSVWKLAGNEGKLFF
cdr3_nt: TGTGCCAGCAGCGTATGGAAGTTAGCGGGTAATGAAGGAAAACTGTTTTTT

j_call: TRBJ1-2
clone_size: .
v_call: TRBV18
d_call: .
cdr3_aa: CASSPPGAPPNYGYTF
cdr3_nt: TGTGCCAGCTCACCACCTGGGGCACCTCCTAACTATGGCTACACCTTC

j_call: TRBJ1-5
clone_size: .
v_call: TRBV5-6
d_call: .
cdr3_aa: CASSLTAGWGNQPQHF
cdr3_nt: TGTGCCAGCAGCTTGACGGCAGGGTGGGGCAATCAGCCCCAGCATTTT

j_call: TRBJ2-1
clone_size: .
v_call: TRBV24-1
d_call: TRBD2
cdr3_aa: CATSDEGTSGGSYNNEQFF
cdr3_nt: TGTGCCACCAGTGATGAGGGGACTAGCGGGGGATCATACAACAATGAGCAGTTCTTC

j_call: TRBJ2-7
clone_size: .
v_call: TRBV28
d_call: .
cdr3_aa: CASSLVGASSYEQYF
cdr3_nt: TGTGCCAGCAGTTTAGTGGGGGCGAGCTCCTACGAGCAGTACTTC

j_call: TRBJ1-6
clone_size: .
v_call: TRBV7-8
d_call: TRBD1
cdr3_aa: CASSLGTVNSPLHF
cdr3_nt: TGTGCCAGCAGCCTCGGGACAGTTAATTCACCCCTCCACTTT

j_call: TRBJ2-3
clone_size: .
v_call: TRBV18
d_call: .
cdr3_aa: CASSRDLASTDTQYF
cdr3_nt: TGTGCCAGCTCACGCGACTTGGCTAGCACAGATACGCAGTATTTT

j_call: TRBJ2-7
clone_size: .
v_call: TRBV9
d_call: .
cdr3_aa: CASSVGQQTYEQYF
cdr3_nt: TGTGCCAGCAGCGTAGGACAGCAAACCTACGAGCAGTACTTC

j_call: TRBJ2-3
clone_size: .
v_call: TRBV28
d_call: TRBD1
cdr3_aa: CASSDSGQGRKLKQYF
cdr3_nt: TGTGCCAGCAGCGACTCGGGACAGGGACGCAAATTGAAGCAGTATTTT

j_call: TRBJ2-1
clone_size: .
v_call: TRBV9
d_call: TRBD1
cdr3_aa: CASSVGDRGIDEQFF
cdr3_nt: TGTGCCAGCAGCGTAGGGGACAGGGGGATAGATGAGCAGTTCTTC

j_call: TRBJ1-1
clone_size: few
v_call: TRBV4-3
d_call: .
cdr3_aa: CASSQDYPGLNTEAFF
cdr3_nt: TGCGCCAGCAGCCAAGATTATCCGGGGTTGAACACTGAAGCTTTCTTT

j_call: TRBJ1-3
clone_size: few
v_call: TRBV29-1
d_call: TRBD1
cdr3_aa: CSVWDRAGGNTIYF
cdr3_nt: TGCAGCGTCTGGGACAGGGCGGGTGGAAACACCATATATTTT

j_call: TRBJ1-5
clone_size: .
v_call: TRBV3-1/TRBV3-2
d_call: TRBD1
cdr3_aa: CASSQEGQRNQPQHF
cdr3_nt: TGTGCCAGCAGCCAAGAGGGACAGAGAAATCAGCCCCAGCATTTT

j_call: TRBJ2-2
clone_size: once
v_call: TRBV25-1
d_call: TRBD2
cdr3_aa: CASSEYQLASGSPGELFF
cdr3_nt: TGTGCCAGCAGTGAATATCAACTGGCTAGCGGGAGTCCCGGGGAGCTGTTTTTT

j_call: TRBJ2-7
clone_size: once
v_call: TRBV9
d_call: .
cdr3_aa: CASSSGGSSYEQYF
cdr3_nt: TGTGCCAGCAGCTCAGGAGGGAGCTCCTACGAGCAGTACTTC

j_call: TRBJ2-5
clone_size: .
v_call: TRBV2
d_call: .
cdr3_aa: CASRGPGSPQETQYF
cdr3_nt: TGTGCCAGCAGGGGCCCGGGGAGTCCACAGGAGACCCAGTACTTC

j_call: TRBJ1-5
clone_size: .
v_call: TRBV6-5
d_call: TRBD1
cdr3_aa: CASWGQQYNQPQHF
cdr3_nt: TGTGCCAGCTGGGGACAGCAGTACAATCAGCCCCAGCATTTT

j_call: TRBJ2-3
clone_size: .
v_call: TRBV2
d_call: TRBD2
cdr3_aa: CASSRLAGGRDTQYF
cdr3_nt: TGTGCCAGCAGTCGACTAGCGGGAGGCCGGGATACGCAGTATTTT

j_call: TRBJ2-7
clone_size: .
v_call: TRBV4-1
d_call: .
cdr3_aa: CASSQGGAGMVYEQYF
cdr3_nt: TGCGCCAGCAGCCAGGGTGGGGCAGGCATGGTTTACGAGCAGTACTTC

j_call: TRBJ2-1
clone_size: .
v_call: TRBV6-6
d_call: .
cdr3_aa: CASSPRDSGDVWGNNEQFF
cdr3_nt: TGTGCCAGCAGTCCTCGGGACTCAGGAGATGTGTGGGGAAACAATGAGCAGTTCTTC

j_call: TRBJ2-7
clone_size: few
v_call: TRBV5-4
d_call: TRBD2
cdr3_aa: CASSIAGEYEQYF
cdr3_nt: TGTGCCAGCAGCATAGCGGGAGAATACGAGCAGTACTTC

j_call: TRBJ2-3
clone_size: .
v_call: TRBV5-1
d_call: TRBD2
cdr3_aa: CASSLFELAGGTDTQYF
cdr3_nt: TGCGCCAGCAGCTTGTTCGAGCTAGCGGGAGGCACAGATACGCAGTATTTT

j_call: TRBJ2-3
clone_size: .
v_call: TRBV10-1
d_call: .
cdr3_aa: CASSDQHGGASNTQYF
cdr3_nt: TGCGCCAGCAGTGACCAACATGGGGGGGCATCGAATACGCAGTATTTT

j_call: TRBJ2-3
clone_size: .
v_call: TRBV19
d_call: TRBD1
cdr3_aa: CASSLSGQGSTDTQYF
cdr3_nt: TGTGCCAGTAGTCTATCGGGACAGGGGAGCACAGATACGCAGTATTTT

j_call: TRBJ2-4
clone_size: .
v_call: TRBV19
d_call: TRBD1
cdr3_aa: CASSIDPRQGATSKNIQYF
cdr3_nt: TGTGCCAGTAGTATAGACCCCCGACAGGGGGCAACGTCCAAAAACATTCAGTACTTC

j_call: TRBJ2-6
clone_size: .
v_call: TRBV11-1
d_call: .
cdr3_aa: CASSLGYRVPNVLTF
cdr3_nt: TGTGCCAGCAGCTTAGGCTACAGGGTTCCCAACGTCCTGACTTTC

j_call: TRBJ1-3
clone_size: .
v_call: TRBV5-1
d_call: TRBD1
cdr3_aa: CASSTGQENTIYF
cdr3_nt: TGCGCCAGCAGCACGGGACAGGAAAACACCATATATTTT

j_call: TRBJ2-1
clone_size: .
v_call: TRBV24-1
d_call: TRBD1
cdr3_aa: CATSDLGTGVSSYNEQFF
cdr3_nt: TGTGCCACCAGTGATTTGGGAACAGGGGTCAGCTCCTACAATGAGCAGTTCTTC

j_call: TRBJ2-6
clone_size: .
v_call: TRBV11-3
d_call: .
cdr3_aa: CASSLHSSGANVLTF
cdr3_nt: TGTGCCAGCAGCTTACATAGCTCTGGGGCCAACGTCCTGACTTTC

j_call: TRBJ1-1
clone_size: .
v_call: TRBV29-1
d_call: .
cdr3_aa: CSAVTVNTEAFF
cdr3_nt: TGCAGCGCAGTGACAGTGAACACTGAAGCTTTCTTT

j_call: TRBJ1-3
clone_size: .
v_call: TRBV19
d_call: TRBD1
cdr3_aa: CASQTGTGAGNTIYF
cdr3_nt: TGTGCCAGCCAGACCGGGACAGGGGCTGGAAACACCATATATTTT

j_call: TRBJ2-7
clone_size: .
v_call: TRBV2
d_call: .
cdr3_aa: CATQRGSSYEQYF
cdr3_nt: TGTGCCACCCAAAGGGGTAGCTCCTACGAGCAGTACTTC

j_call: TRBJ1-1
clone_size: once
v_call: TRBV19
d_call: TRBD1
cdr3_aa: CASSTRQGAEAFF
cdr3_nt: TGTGCCAGTAGTACCAGACAGGGCGCTGAAGCTTTCTTT

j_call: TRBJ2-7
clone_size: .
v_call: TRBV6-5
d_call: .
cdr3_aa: CASSSPGRGSYEQYF
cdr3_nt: TGTGCCAGCAGTTCCCCCGGCAGGGGCTCCTACGAGCAGTACTTC

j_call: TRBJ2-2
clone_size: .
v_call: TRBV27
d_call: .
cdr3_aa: CASSLNPSVGELFF
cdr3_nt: TGTGCCAGCAGTTTAAATCCCAGCGTCGGGGAGCTGTTTTTT